This T cell receptor (beta chain) was sequenced in a study of human T cells and chemical hapten exposure (dated by TCRdb to the early 2020s). Broadly, across the study: Libraries were combined into a pool for sequencing, and differences in TCR yield between samples came mainly from small differences in library volumes within the pool. This study followed changes in the peripheral blood TCR repertoire in vivo during primary and secondary sensitization of alopecia patients to the hapten diphenylcyclopropenone (DPC). From each blood RNA sample, both TCR alpha and TCR beta chains were sequenced. Study-level results and caveats: No change with DPC sensitization was found in the number of TCRs above 1 in 1000 frequency, and no evidence of global repertoire structure alterations was found. After repeated subsampling, changes were observed in the strength of the expansion versus patch-test correlation and in the threshold at which the correlation became significant.

Library construction relied on 5' RACE. This sample was sequenced with an Illumina MiSeq. Library preparation attached unique molecular identifiers to individual cDNA molecules for quantitative, reproducible TCR counting. The original pipeline was this. A median of around 100,000 TCRs per sample was observed, with a range of 23,224 to 690,600. V, J and CDR3 annotation of the TCR reads was carried out using the Decombinator software suite. For PS versus PT1 abundance plots, all samples were subsampled to the same number of TCRs (28,000). Expanded TCRs were defined as absent before sensitization and observed at least eight times at the 2-week time point. TCRdb handled the public reads itself, with Q25 trimming in fastp and clone calling in MiXCR, and kept productive beta chains. Rows with one shared CDR3 protein collapse into an entry with the most common genes and DNA. TCRdb's processing, not the study's, gives the V and J calls here. A total of 120,000 to 150,000 distinct CDR3 sequences appear in this sample, 3.5% to 5% of them only once. The ten most abundant clones make up approximately 1.3% of the sample.

Total RNA was isolated from unfractionated whole blood collected in Tempus Blood RNA tubes. Roughly five healthy volunteers acted as controls for TCR sequencing and had blood drawn at day 0, 2 weeks and 6 weeks. The junction shows trimming of 7 bases on V and 4 bases on J, plus 13 bases between the germline ends. The CDR3 holds 13 amino acids from the cysteine to the phenylalanine. Kept here is only the CDR3 DNA, which spans 39 bases and is read in frame from base 1. CDR1 and CDR2 (SGHTA, FQGTGA) derive from the germline V gene. This clonotype was seen more than once but under ten times. Which antigen it targets is not known. There are no base qualities to consult, and no much larger clone falls within one base.

The receptor was isolated from a female donor in good health. The chain employs TRBV7-3 and TRBJ1-1; the D gene cannot be named for sure. The DNA sequence reads TGTGCCAGCACCGATGAGAGGGTCACTGAAGCTTTCTTT. Its translation reads: CASTDERVTEAFF.